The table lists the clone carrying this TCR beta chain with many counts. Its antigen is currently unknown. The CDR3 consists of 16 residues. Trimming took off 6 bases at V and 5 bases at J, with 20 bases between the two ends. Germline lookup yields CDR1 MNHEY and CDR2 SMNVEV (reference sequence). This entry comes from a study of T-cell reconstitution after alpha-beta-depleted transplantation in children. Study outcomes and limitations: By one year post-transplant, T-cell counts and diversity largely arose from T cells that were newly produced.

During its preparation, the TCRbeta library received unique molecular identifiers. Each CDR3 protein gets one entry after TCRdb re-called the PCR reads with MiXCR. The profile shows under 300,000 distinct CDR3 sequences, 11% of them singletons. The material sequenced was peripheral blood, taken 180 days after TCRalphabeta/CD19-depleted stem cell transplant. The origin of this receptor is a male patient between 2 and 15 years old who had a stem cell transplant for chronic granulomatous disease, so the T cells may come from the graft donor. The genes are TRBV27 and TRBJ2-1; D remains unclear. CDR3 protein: CASSPTPGRSHNEQFF. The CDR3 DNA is TGTGCCAGCAGCCCAACCCCGGGCCGGAGCCACAATGAGCAGTTCTTC.